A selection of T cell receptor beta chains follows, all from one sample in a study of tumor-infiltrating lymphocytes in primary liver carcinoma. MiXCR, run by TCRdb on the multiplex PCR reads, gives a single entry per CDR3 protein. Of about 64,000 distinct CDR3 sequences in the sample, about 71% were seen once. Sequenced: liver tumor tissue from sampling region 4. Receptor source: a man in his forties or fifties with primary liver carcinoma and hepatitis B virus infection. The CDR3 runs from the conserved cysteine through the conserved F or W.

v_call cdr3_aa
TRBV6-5 CASRENGLGTCSYEQYF
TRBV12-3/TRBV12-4 CTSSLGWGSTEAFF
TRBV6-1 CANSIGFYEQYF
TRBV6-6 CASSPIAGGVINTQYF
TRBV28 CASSLSADVRGYTF
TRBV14 CASSQDMWQGGSGEQYF
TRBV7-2 CASSLSRGTDTQYF
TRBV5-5 CTSSSSGFSKVDMQYF
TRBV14 CASSQERPGVPPGVNVLTF
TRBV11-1 CASSLARTSGSTDTQYF
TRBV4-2 CASSRGVNEHFF
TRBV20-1 CSERLVGETQYF